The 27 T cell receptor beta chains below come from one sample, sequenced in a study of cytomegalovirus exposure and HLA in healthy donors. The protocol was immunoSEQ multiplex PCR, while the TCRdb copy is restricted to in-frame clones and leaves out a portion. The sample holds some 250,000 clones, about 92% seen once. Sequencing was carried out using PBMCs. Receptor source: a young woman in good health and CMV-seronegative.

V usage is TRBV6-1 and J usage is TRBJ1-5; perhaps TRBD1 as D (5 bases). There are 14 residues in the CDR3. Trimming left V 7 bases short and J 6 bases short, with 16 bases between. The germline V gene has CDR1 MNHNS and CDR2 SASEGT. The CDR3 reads CASTLQEGSQPQHF. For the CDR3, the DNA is TGTGCCAGCACCCTACAGGAGGGAAGTCAGCCCCAGCATTTT.

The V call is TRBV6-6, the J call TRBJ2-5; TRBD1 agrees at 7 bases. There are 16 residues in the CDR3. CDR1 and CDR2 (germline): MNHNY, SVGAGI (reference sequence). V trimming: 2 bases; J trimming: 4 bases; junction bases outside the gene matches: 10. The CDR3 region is CASSYPPTGRVETQYF. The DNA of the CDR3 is TGTGCCAGCAGTTACCCCCCGACAGGGCGAGTAGAGACCCAGTACTTC.

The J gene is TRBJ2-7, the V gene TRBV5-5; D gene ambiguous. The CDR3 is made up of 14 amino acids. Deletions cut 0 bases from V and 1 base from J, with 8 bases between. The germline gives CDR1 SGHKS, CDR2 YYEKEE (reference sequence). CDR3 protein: CASSLGRSSYEQYF. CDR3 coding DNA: TGTGCCAGCAGCTTGGGTAGATCGTCCTACGAGCAGTACTTC.

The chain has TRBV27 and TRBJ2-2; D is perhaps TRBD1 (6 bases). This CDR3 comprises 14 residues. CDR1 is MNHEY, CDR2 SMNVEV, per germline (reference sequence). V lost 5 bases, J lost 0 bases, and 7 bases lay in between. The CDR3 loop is CASSAGANTGELFF. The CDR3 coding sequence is TGTGCCAGCAGTGCAGGGGCGAACACCGGGGAGCTGTTTTTT.

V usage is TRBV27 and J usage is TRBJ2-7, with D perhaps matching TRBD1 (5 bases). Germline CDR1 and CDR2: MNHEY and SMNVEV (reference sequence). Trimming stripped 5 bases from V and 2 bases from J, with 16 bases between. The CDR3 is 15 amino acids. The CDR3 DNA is TGTGCCAGCAGTCAAGGACAAGGGCTAGCCTACGAGCAGTACTTC. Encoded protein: CASSQGQGLAYEQYF.

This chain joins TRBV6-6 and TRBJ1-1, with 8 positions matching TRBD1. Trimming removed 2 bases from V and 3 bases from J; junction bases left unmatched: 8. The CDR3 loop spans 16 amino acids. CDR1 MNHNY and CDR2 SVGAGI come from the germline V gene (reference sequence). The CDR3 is CASSYHQGAGDTEAFF. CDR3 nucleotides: TGTGCCAGCAGTTACCATCAGGGGGCAGGGGACACTGAAGCTTTCTTT.

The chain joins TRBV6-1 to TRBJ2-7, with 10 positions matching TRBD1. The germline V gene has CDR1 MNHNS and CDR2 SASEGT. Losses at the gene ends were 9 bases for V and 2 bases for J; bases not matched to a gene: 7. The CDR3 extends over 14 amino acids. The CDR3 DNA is TGTGCCAGTGGACGTGGGACAGGGGCCTACGAGCAGTACTTC. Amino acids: CASGRGTGAYEQYF.

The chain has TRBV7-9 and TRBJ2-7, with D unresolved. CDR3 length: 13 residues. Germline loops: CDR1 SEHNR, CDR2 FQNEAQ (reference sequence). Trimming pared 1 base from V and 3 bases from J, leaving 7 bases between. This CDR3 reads CASSLVHGYEQYF. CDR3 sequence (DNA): TGTGCCAGCAGCTTAGTTCACGGCTACGAGCAGTACTTC.

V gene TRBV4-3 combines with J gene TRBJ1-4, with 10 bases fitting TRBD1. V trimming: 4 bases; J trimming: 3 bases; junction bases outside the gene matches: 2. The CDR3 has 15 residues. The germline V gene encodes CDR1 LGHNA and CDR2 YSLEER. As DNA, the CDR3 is TGCGCCAGCAGCCTGGGACAGGGGTCTAATGAAAAACTGTTTTTT. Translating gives CASSLGQGSNEKLFF.

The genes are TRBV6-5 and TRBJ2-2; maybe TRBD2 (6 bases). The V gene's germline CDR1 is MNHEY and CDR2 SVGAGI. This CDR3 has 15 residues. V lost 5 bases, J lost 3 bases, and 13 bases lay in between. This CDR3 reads CASSRTGEYTGELFF. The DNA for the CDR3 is TGTGCCAGCAGTCGAACGGGGGAGTACACCGGGGAGCTGTTTTTT.

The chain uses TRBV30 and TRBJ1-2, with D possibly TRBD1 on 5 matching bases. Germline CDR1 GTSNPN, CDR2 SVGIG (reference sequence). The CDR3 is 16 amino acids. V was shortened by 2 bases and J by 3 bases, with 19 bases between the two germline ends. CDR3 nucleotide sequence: TGTGCCTGGAGTTTCTTAGGGGTTCCAGCCCACTATGGCTACACCTTC. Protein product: CAWSFLGVPAHYGYTF.

The CDR3 sequence: CASSFLQGAGRGTDTQYF. CDR3 in DNA: TGTGCCAGCAGTTTCTTACAGGGGGCGGGGAGGGGCACAGATACGCAGTATTTT. The chain combines TRBV27 with TRBJ2-3; 9 bases are shared with TRBD1. The V and J ends lost 3 bases and 1 base, in that order; junction bases with no gene match: 11. Germline V gene data show CDR1 as MNHEY and CDR2 as SMNVEV (reference sequence). This CDR3 region has 18 residues.

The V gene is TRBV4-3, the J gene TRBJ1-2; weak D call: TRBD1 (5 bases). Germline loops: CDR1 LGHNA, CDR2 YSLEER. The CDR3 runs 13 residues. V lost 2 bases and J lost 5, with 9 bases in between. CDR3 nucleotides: TGCGCCAGCAGCCAAATAGGGGAATATGGCTACACCTTC. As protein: CASSQIGEYGYTF.

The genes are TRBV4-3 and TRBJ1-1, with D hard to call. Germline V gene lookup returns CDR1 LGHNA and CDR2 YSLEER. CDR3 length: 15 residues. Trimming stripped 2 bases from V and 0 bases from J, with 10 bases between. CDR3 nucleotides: TGCGCCAGCAGCCAAAGCATTAACTTGAACACTGAAGCTTTCTTT. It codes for CASSQSINLNTEAFF.

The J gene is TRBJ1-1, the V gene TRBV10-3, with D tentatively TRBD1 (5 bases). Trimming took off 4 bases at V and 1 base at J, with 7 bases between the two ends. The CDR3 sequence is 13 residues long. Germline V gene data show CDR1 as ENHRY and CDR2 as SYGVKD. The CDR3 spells CAISGGGNTEAFF. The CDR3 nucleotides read TGTGCCATCAGTGGTGGGGGGAACACTGAAGCTTTCTTT.

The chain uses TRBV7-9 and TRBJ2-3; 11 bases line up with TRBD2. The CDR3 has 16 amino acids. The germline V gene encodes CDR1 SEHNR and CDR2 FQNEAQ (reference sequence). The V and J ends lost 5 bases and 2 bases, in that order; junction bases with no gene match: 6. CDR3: CASSQLAGGYTDTQYF. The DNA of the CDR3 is TGTGCCAGCAGCCAGCTAGCGGGGGGATACACAGATACGCAGTATTTT.

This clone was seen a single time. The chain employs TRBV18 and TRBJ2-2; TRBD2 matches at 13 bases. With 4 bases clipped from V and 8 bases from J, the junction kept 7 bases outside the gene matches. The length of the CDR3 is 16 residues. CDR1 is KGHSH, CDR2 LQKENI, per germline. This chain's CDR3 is CASSQRTSGSNGELFF. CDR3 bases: TGTGCCAGCTCACAGAGGACTAGCGGGAGTAATGGGGAGCTGTTTTTT.

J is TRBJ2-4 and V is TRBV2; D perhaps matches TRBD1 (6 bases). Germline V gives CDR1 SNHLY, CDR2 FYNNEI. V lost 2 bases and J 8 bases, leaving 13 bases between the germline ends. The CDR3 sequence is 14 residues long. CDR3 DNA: TGTGCCAGCAGTGAAAGGGGATGGGGGCACATTCAGTACTTC. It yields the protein CASSERGWGHIQYF.

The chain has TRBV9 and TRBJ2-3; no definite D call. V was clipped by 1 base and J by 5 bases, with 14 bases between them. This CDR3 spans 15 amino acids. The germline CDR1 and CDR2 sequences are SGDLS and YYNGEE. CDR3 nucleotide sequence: TGTGCCAGCAGCGTATCAGGTGCAATAGAAGATACGCAGTATTTT. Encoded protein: CASSVSGAIEDTQYF.

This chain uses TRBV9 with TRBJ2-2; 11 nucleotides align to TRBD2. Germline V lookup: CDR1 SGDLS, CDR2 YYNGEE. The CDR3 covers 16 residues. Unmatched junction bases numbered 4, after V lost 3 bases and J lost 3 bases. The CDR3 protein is CASSGLAGGYTGELFF. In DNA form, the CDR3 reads TGTGCCAGCAGCGGCCTAGCGGGAGGTTACACCGGGGAGCTGTTTTTT.

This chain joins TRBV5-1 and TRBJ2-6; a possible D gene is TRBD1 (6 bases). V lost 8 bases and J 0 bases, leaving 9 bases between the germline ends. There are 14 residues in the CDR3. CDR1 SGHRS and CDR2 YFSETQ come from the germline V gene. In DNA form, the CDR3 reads TGCGCCAGTAGGGACATCTCTGGGGCCAACGTCCTGACTTTC. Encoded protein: CASRDISGANVLTF.

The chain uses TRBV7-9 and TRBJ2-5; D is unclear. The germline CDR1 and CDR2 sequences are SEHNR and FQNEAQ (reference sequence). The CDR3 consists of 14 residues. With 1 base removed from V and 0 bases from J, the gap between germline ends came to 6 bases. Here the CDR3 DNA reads TGTGCCAGCAGCTTAGGGTCGAACCAAGAGACCCAGTACTTC. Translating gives CASSLGSNQETQYF.

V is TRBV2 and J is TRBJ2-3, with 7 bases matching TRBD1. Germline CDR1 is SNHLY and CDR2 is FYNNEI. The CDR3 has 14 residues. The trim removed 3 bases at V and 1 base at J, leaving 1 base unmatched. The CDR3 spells CASSDGQGTDTQYF. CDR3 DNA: TGTGCCAGCAGTGATGGACAGGGCACAGATACGCAGTATTTT.

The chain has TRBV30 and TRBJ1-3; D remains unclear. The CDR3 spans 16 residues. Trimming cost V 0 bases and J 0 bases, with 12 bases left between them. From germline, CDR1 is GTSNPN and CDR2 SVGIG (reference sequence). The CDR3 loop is CAWSVPFRDSGNTIYF. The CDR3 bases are TGTGCCTGGAGTGTACCTTTCCGGGACTCTGGAAACACCATATATTTT.

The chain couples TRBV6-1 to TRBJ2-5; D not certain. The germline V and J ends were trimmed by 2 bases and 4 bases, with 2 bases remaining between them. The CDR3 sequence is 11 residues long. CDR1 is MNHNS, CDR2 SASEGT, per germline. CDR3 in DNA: TGTGCCAGCAGTGAAACAGAGACCCAGTACTTC. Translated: CASSETETQYF.

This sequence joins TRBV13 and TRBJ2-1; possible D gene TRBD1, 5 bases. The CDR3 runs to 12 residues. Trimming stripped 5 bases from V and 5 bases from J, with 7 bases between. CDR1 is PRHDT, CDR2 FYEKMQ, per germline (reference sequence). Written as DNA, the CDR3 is TGTGCCAGCAGCCTACAGGACAATGAGCAGTTCTTC. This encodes CASSLQDNEQFF.

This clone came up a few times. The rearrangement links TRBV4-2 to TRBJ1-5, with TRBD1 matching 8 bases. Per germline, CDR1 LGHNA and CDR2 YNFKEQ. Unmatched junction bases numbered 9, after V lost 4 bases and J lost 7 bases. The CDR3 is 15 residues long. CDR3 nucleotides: TGTGCCAGCAGCCCACCTGACAGGGGCAGACAGCCCCAGCATTTT. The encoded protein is CASSPPDRGRQPQHF.